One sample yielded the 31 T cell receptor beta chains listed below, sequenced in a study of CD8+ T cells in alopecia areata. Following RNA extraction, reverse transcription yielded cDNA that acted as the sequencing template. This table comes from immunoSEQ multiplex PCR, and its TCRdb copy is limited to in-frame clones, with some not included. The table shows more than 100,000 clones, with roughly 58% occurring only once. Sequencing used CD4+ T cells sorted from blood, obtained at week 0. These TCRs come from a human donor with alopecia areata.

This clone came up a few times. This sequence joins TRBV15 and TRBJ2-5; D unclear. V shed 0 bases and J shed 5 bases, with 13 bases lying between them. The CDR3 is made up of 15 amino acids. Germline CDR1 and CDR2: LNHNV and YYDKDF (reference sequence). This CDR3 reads CATSRDRDSFETQYF. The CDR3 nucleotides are TGTGCCACCAGCAGAGATCGAGATAGCTTCGAGACCCAGTACTTC.

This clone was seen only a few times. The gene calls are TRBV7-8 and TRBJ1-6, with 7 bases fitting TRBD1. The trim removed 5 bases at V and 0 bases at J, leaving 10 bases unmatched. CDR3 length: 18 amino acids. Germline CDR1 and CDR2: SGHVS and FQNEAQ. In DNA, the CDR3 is TGTGCCAGCAGCCTAGGAGCGGGACAGAGCTCCTATAATTCACCCCTCCACTTT. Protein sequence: CASSLGAGQSSYNSPLHF.

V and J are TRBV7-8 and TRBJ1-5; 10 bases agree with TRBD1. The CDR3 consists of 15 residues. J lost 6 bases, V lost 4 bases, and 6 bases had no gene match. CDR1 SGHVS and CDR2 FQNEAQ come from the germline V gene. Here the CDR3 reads CASSSRDRGSQPQHF. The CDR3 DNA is TGTGCCAGCAGCTCACGGGACAGGGGAAGTCAGCCCCAGCATTTT.

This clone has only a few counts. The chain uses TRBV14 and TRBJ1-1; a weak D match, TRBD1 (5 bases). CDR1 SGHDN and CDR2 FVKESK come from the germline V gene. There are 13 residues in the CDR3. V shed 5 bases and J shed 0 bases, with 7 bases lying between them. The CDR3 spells CASSDSMNTEAFF. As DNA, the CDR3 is TGTGCCAGCAGCGACAGCATGAACACTGAAGCTTTCTTT.

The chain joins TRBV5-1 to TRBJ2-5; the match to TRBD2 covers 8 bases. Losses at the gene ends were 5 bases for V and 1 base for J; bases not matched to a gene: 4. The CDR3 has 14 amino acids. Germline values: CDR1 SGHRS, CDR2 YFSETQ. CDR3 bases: TGCGCCAGCAGTAGCGGGACGTTCCAAGAGACCCAGTACTTC. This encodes CASSSGTFQETQYF. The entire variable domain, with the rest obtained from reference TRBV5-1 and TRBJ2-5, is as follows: KAGVTQTPRYLIKTRGQQVTLSCSPISGHRSVSWYQQTPGQGLQFLFEYFSETQRNKGNFPGRFSGRQFSNSRSEMNVSTLELGDSALYLCASSSGTFQETQYFGPGTRLLVL.

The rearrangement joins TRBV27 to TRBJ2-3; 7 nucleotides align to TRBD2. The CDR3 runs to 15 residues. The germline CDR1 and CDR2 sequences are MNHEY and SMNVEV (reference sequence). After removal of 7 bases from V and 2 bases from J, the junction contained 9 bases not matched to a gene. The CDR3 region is CASTSLATVTDTQYF. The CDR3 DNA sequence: TGTGCCAGCACTTCACTAGCGACGGTCACAGATACGCAGTATTTT.

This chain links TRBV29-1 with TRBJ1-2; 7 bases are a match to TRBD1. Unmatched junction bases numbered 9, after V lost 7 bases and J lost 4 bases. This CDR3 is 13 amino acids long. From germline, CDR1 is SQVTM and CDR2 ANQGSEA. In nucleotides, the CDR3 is TGCAGCGGATGGGACAGCAGCCTCTATGGCTACACCTTC. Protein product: CSGWDSSLYGYTF.

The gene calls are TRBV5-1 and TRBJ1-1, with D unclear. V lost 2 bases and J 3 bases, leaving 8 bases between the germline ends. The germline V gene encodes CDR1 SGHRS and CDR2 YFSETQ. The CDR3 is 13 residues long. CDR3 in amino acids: CASSFGPDTEAFF. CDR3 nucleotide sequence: TGCGCCAGCAGCTTTGGGCCGGACACTGAAGCTTTCTTT.

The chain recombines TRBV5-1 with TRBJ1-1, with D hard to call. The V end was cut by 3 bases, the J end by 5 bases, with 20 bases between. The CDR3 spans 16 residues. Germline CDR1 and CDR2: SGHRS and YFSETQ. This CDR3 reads CASSSPTFESRTEAFF. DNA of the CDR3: TGCGCCAGCAGCTCCCCTACGTTTGAAAGTAGGACTGAAGCTTTCTTT.

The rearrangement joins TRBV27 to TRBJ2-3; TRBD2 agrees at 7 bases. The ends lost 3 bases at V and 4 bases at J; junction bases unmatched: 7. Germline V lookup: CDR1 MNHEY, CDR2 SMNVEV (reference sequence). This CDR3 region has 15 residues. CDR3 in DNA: TGTGCCAGCAGTTTTACTAGCGAGTTCCCAGATACGCAGTATTTT. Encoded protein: CASSFTSEFPDTQYF.

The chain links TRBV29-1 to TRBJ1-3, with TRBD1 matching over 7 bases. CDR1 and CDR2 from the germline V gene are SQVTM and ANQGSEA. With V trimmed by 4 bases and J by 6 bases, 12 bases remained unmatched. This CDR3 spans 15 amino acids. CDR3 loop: CSVAEPTGVANTIYF. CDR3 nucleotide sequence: TGCAGCGTTGCGGAACCTACAGGGGTGGCAAACACCATATATTTT.

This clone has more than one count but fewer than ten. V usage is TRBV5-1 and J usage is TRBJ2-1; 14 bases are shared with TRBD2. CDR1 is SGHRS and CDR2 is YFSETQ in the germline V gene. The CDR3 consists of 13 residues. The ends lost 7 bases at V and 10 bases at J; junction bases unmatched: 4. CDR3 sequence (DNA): TGCGCCAGCGCCGGGACTAGCGGGGGAGAGCAGTTCTTC. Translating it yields CASAGTSGGEQFF.

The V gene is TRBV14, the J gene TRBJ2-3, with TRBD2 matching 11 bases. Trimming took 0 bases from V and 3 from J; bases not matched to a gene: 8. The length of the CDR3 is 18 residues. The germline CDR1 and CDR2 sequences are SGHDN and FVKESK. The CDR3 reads CASSQDVGLAGLTDTQYF. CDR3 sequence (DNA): TGTGCCAGCAGCCAAGATGTCGGACTAGCGGGCCTTACAGATACGCAGTATTTT. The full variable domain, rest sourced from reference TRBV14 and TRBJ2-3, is EAGVTQFPSHSVIEKGQTVTLRCDPISGHDNLYWYRRVMGKEIKFLLHFVKESKQDESGMPNNRFLAERTGGTYSTLKVQPAELEDSGVYFCASSQDVGLAGLTDTQYFGPGTRLTVL.

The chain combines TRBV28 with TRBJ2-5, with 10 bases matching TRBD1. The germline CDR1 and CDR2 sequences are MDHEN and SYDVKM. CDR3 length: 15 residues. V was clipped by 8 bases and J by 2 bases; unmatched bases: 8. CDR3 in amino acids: CASSPQGQGQETQYF. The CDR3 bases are TGTGCCAGCTCCCCTCAGGGACAGGGGCAAGAGACCCAGTACTTC. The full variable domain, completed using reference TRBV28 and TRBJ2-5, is DVKVTQSSRYLVKRTGEKVFLECVQDMDHENMFWYRQDPGLGLRLIYFSYDVKMKEKGDIPEGYSVSREKKERFSLILESASTNQTSMYLCASSPQGQGQETQYFGPGTRLLVL.

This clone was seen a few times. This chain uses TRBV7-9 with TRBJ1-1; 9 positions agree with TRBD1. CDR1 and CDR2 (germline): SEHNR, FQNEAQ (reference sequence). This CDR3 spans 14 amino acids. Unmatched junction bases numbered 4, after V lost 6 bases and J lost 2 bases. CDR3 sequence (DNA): TGTGCCAGCAGGTCAACAGGGGGCAACACTGAAGCTTTCTTT. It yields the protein CASRSTGGNTEAFF.

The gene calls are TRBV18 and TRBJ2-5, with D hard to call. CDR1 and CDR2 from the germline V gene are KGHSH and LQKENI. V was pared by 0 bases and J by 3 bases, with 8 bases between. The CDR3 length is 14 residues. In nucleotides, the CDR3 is TGTGCCAGCTCACCACCGAATTCGAAAGAGACCCAGTACTTC. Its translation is CASSPPNSKETQYF.

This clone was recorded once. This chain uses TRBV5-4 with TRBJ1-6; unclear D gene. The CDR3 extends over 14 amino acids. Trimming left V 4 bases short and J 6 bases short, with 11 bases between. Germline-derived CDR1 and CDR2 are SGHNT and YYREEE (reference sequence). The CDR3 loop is CASSLVGPNSPLHF. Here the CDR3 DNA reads TGTGCCAGCAGCCTCGTAGGACCTAATTCACCCCTCCACTTT.

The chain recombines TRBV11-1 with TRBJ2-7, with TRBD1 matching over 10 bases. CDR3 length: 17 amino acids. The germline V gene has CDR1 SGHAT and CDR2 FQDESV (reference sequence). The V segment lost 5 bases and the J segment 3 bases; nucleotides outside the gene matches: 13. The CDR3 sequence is CASSTPIWGQGRYEQYF. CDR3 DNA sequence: TGTGCCAGCAGCACCCCGATCTGGGGACAGGGGCGCTACGAGCAGTACTTC. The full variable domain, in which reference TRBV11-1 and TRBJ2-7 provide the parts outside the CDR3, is EAEVAQSPRYKITEKSQAVAFWCDPISGHATLYWYRQILGQGPELLVQFQDESVVDDSQLPKDRFSAERLKGVDSTLKIQPAELGDSAMYLCASSTPIWGQGRYEQYFGPGTRLTVT.

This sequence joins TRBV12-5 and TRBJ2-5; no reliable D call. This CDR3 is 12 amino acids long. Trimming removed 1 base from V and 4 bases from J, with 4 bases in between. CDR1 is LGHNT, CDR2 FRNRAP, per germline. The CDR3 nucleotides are TGTGCTAGTGGTTTGGCCGGAGAGACCCAGTACTTC. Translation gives CASGLAGETQYF.

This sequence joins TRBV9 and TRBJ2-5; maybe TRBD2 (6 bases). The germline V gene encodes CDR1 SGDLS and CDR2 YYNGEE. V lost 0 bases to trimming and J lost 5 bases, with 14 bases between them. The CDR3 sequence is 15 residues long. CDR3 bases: TGTGCCAGCAGCGTAGCTGGAGGGGACCGGGAGACCCAGTACTTC. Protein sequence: CASSVAGGDRETQYF.

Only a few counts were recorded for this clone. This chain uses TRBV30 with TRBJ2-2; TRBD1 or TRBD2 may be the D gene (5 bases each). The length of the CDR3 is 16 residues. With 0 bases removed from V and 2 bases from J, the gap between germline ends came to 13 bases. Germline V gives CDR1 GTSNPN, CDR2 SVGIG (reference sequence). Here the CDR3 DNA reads TGTGCCTGGAGTGTAGTCGGGGCTCTAAACACCGGGGAGCTGTTTTTT. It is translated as CAWSVVGALNTGELFF.

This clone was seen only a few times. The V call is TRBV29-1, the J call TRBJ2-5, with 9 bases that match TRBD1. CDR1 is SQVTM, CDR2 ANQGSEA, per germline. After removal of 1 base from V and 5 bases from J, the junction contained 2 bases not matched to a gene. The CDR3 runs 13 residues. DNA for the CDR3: TGCAGCGTTGAAGGGACAGGGGTGGAGACCCAGTACTTC. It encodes CSVEGTGVETQYF.

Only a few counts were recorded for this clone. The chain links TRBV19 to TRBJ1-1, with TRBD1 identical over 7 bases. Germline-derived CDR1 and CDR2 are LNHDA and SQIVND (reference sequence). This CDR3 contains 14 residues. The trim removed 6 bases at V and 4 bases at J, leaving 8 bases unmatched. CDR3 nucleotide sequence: TGTGCCAGTAGGGACAGGTTCCGGCGCACTGAAGCTTTCTTT. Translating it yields CASRDRFRRTEAFF.

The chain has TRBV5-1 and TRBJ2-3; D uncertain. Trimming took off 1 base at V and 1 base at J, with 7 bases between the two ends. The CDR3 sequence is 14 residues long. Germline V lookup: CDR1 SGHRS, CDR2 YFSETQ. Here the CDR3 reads CASSLTAGTDTQYF. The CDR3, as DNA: TGCGCCAGCAGCTTGACGGCGGGCACAGATACGCAGTATTTT. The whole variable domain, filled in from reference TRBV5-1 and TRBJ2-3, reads KAGVTQTPRYLIKTRGQQVTLSCSPISGHRSVSWYQQTPGQGLQFLFEYFSETQRNKGNFPGRFSGRQFSNSRSEMNVSTLELGDSALYLCASSLTAGTDTQYFGPGTRLTVL.

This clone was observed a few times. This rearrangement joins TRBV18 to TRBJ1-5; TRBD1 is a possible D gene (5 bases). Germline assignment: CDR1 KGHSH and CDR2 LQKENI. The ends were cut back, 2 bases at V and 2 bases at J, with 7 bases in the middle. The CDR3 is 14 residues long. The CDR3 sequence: CASSPTTGNQPQHF. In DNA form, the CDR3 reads TGTGCCAGCTCACCAACGACAGGCAATCAGCCCCAGCATTTT.

This CDR3 reads CASSLDGSGNEQFF. The CDR3 region has the DNA TGCGCCAGCAGCTTGGATGGTAGCGGGAATGAGCAGTTCTTC. The rearrangement uses TRBV5-1 and TRBJ2-1; 7 bases match TRBD2. The CDR3 is 14 residues long. V trimming: 0 bases; J trimming: 7 bases; junction bases outside the gene matches: 4. CDR1 and CDR2 from the germline V gene are SGHRS and YFSETQ.

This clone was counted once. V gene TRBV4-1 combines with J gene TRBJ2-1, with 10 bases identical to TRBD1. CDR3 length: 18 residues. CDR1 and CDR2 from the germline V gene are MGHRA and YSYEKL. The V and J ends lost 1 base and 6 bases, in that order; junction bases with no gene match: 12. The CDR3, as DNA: TGCGCCAGCAGCCAAGTCCCGGGACAGGGGAGGTTCTCCAATGAGCAGTTCTTC. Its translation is CASSQVPGQGRFSNEQFF.

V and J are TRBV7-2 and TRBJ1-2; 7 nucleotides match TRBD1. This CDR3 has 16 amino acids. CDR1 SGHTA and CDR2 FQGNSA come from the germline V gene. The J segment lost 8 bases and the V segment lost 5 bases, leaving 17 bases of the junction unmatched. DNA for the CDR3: TGTGCCAGCAGCCCAGGACAGGCCCAAGTTCTATCCGGCTACACCTTC. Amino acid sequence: CASSPGQAQVLSGYTF.

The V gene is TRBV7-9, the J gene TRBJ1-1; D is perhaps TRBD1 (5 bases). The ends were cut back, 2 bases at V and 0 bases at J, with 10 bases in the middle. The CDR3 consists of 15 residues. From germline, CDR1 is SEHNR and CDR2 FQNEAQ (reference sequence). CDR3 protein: CASSLSRVMNTEAFF. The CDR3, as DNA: TGTGCCAGCAGCTTAAGCAGGGTCATGAACACTGAAGCTTTCTTT.

The DNA for the CDR3 is TGTGCCAGCATGGGCCCTAGCTCCCCACCCCTCCACTTT. Translated, it gives CASMGPSSPPLHF. The rearrangement uses TRBV25-1 and TRBJ1-6, with D unclear. The CDR3 contains 13 residues. In germline, CDR1 is MGHDK, CDR2 SYGVNS. Trimming removed 7 bases at V and 11 bases at J, with 15 bases between.

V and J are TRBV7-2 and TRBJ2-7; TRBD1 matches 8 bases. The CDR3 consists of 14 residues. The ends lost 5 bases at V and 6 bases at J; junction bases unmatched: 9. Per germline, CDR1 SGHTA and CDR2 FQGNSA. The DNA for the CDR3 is TGTGCCAGCAGCGACAGGGGTCCCCTCTCCGAGCAGTACTTC. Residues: CASSDRGPLSEQYF.